Sequencing of this TCR beta chain was carried out in a study of Tregs in tolerant kidney transplant recipients. Using immunoSEQ multiplex PCR, the repertoire was profiled, and TCRdb retains in-frame clones only, with some absent. The sample comprises 200,000 to 300,000 clones, roughly four fifths of which are singletons, and under 0.65% rests with the top ten. The junction had 7 bases not matched to a gene; V was cut back by 7 bases and J by 4 bases. CDR1 is MGHDK, CDR2 SYGVNS, per germline. The CDR3 has 13 amino acids. The receptor comes from a human donor in good health. The J gene is TRBJ2-7, the V gene TRBV25-1; TRBD2 matches 7 bases. Sequencing was performed on CD4+ T cells from blood. The CDR3: CASTRGGAYEQYF. CDR3 in DNA: TGTGCCAGCACCCGGGGAGGGGCGTACGAGCAGTACTTC.